This T cell receptor (beta chain) originates from a study of CD8+ T cells in alopecia areata. For the study at large: Patients in the treated group were given tofacitinib by mouth, 5 to 10 mg twice a day. Study results and limitations: Mouse data revealed clearer TCR sharing than patient data did, a gap possibly tied to HLA. Sequenced scalp T cells also include alphabeta T cells resident in normal skin.

Treatment described: oral pan-JAK inhibitor, 5-10 mg twice daily. The V and J ends lost 7 bases and 4 bases respectively, with 13 bases between them. This CDR3 has 13 amino acids. CDR1 and CDR2 (germline): MGHDK, SYGVNS. RNA was extracted and reverse transcribed into cDNA as the sequencing template. Sequencing was performed with immunoSEQ multiplex PCR; in TCRdb, only in-frame clones are kept and a portion is missing. The sample includes about 190,000 clones, 60% seen only once; the top ten take roughly 0.7%. Concerning this clone itself: The target antigen is unknown.

The chain links TRBV25-1 to TRBJ1-2, with D possibly matching TRBD1 (5 bases). Sequenced here: CD4+ T cells sorted from blood, sampled at week 4, from a patient treated with tofacitinib. This TCR came from a human donor with alopecia areata. This chain's CDR3 is CASMGPGGYGYTF. The CDR3 DNA is TGTGCCAGCATGGGACCGGGAGGCTATGGCTACACCTTC.